The 18 T cell receptor beta chains reported below all come from one sample, sequenced in a study of T cells in localized non-small cell lung cancer (dated by TCRdb to between 2020 and 2021). Library creation used the immunoSEQ multiplex PCR assay. The table comes from immuneACCESS by way of TCRdb, which keeps in-frame sequences with V and J called. Part of the clones is missing from these tables; in studies checked, under half for an unresolved V gene and the rest for unknown reasons. The sample profile shows 75,000 to 95,000 clones; over 70% of them were found once. The ten largest clones take up 15% to 20% of the sample. The sample here was PBMCs, taken before any cancer treatment. Every receptor here comes from a man between 40 and 70 years old with stage II squamous cell lung carcinoma.

The chain has TRBV30 and TRBJ2-7; D may be TRBD2 (5 bases). This CDR3 has 13 amino acids. The V end was cut by 2 bases, the J end by 2 bases, with 10 bases between. The germline V gene encodes CDR1 GTSNPN and CDR2 SVGIG (reference sequence). The CDR3 sequence: CAWSLDGAYEQYF. The CDR3 bases are TGTGCCTGGAGTCTCGACGGGGCCTACGAGCAGTACTTC.

This clone was found a few times. V usage is TRBV29-1 and J usage is TRBJ2-5, with D perhaps TRBD1 (6 bases). The germline V gene encodes CDR1 SQVTM and CDR2 ANQGSEA. CDR3 size: 14 residues. Trimming removed 0 bases from V and 5 bases from J, with 13 bases in between. This CDR3 is CSVEDSTGLETQYF. The DNA for the CDR3 is TGCAGCGTTGAAGATTCTACAGGGTTGGAGACCCAGTACTTC.

V usage is TRBV7-3 and J usage is TRBJ2-1; no definite D call. Germline V gene lookup returns CDR1 SGHTA and CDR2 FQGTGA. The V end was cut by 4 bases, the J end by 6 bases, with 10 bases between. The CDR3 has 13 residues. The CDR3 protein is CASSYDHLNEQFF. CDR3 DNA: TGTGCCAGCAGCTATGATCACCTCAATGAGCAGTTCTTC.

V gene TRBV6-6 combines with J gene TRBJ2-2; 7 nucleotides align to TRBD1. This CDR3 is built from 16 residues. Germline CDR1 MNHNY, CDR2 SVGAGI (reference sequence). V was clipped by 5 bases and J by 4 bases; unmatched bases: 10. The CDR3 nucleotides are TGTGCCAGCAGTCCTACAGGGGTGATAGGCACCGGGGAGCTGTTTTTT. Amino acid sequence: CASSPTGVIGTGELFF.

V and J are TRBV14 and TRBJ1-4; D is uncertain. From germline, CDR1 is SGHDN and CDR2 FVKESK. This CDR3 spans 16 amino acids. Between the trimmed V and J ends, which lost 4 bases and 5 bases, there was a span of 17 bases. The CDR3 nucleotides are TGTGCCAGCAGCCCCCTCCTCGGAGGGTCCAATGAAAAACTGTTTTTT. This encodes CASSPLLGGSNEKLFF.

The V call is TRBV19, the J call TRBJ2-2; D is perhaps TRBD1 (5 bases). Germline V gene sequence: CDR1 LNHDA, CDR2 SQIVND (reference sequence). The ends were cut back, 4 bases at V and 1 base at J, with 10 bases in the middle. The CDR3 has 15 residues. The chain's CDR3 is CASSKGKVNTGELFF. DNA of the CDR3: TGTGCCAGTAGTAAGGGGAAGGTGAACACCGGGGAGCTGTTTTTT.

The genes are TRBV27 and TRBJ2-7, with D possibly being TRBD1 or TRBD2 (6 bases each). Looked up from germline, CDR1 is MNHEY and CDR2 is SMNVEV (reference sequence). The CDR3 totals 15 residues. Trimming cost V 5 bases and J 2 bases, with 16 bases left between them. CDR3 amino acids: CASSPEGGPTYEQYF. In nucleotides, the CDR3 is TGTGCCAGCAGTCCCGAGGGGGGACCGACCTACGAGCAGTACTTC.

With respect to this clone: A far larger clone is a single base away, which makes a read error likely. Other DNA sequences in this specimen translate into the identical CDR3. The genes are TRBV4-1 and TRBJ2-7; weak D call: TRBD2 (5 bases). Germline assignment: CDR1 MGHRA and CDR2 YSYEKL. Trimming took 4 bases from V and 4 from J, leaving 8 bases between them. The CDR3 length is 12 residues. CDR3 region: CASSLDSYEQYF. CDR3 DNA sequence: TGCGCCAGCAGCCTGGACTCGTACGAGCAGTACTTC.

This clone was counted a few times. The chain couples TRBV27 to TRBJ2-5; no definite D call. Germline CDR1 is MNHEY and CDR2 is SMNVEV (reference sequence). V dropped 2 bases and J dropped 4 bases, with 8 bases sitting between them. This CDR3 contains 13 residues. CDR3 protein: CASSLRRRETQYF. CDR3 in DNA: TGTGCCAGCAGTTTAAGGCGCCGAGAGACCCAGTACTTC.

The chain employs TRBV11-2 and TRBJ1-5, with D maybe TRBD1 (5 bases). Trimming stripped 1 base from V and 1 base from J, with 11 bases between. Germline lookup yields CDR1 SGHAT and CDR2 FQNNGV. This CDR3 is 16 amino acids long. The CDR3 bases are TGTGCCAGCAGCTTAGTGGGAGGGGTGAGCAATCAGCCCCAGCATTTT. Translating it yields CASSLVGGVSNQPQHF.

The chain has TRBV27 and TRBJ2-7, with D perhaps TRBD2 (5 bases). V lost 3 bases, J lost 2 bases, and 11 bases lay in between. The CDR3 totals 14 residues. Germline V lookup: CDR1 MNHEY, CDR2 SMNVEV (reference sequence). CDR3 in DNA: TGTGCCAGCAGTTTCGGGATTCCAGCCTACGAGCAGTACTTC. Protein product: CASSFGIPAYEQYF.

This chain connects TRBV28 to TRBJ2-2; 11 nucleotides agree with TRBD2. Germline V gene data show CDR1 as MDHEN and CDR2 as SYDVKM. This CDR3 spans 17 amino acids. With V trimmed by 3 bases and J by 2 bases, 5 bases remained unmatched. The CDR3: CASSFRGLAVNTGELFF. The CDR3 bases are TGTGCCAGCAGTTTCAGGGGACTAGCGGTCAACACCGGGGAGCTGTTTTTT.

This sequence joins TRBV10-2 and TRBJ1-1; D is uncertain. CDR3 length: 13 residues. CDR1 is WSHSY, CDR2 SAAADI, per germline. Between the trimmed V and J ends, which lost 5 bases and 1 base, there was a span of 8 bases. CDR3 bases: TGCGCCAGCAGTTTCCGTGGGAACACTGAAGCTTTCTTT. This codes for CASSFRGNTEAFF.

The rearrangement uses TRBV2 and TRBJ1-5; D possibly corresponds to TRBD1 (6 bases). Germline assignment: CDR1 SNHLY and CDR2 FYNNEI. V was clipped by 5 bases and J by 4 bases, with 12 bases between them. The CDR3 covers 14 residues. The CDR3 nucleotides are TGTGCCAGCAGTCGCACAGGGAGTAATCAGCCCCAGCATTTT. Encoded protein: CASSRTGSNQPQHF.

The count of this clone is one. This chain uses TRBV4-2 with TRBJ2-5, with D unclear. This CDR3 contains 17 residues. V lost 5 bases and J 2 bases, leaving 21 bases between the germline ends. The germline gives CDR1 LGHNA, CDR2 YNFKEQ. Written as DNA, the CDR3 is TGTGCCAGCAGCTCCGTCGACGGCAAAATACCTCAAGAGACCCAGTACTTC. This codes for CASSSVDGKIPQETQYF.

This clone was detected a few times. V gene TRBV27 combines with J gene TRBJ2-7; D not certain. Germline values: CDR1 MNHEY, CDR2 SMNVEV (reference sequence). This CDR3 spans 12 amino acids. V shed 6 bases and J shed 6 bases, with 12 bases lying between them. The CDR3 sequence is CASSLSFGEQYF. The DNA for the CDR3 is TGTGCCAGCAGCCTTTCTTTCGGCGAGCAGTACTTC.

This CDR3 reads CASSQDWTSGGAYETQYF. CDR3 sequence (DNA): TGCGCCAGCAGCCAAGATTGGACTAGCGGGGGGGCATACGAGACCCAGTACTTC. The J gene is TRBJ2-5, the V gene TRBV4-3, with TRBD2 matching over 15 bases. CDR1 and CDR2 (germline): LGHNA, YSLEER. Germline trimming cut 0 bases from V and 5 bases from J; bases unmatched to any gene: 7. The CDR3 is 18 residues long.

The rearrangement links TRBV5-4 to TRBJ2-2, with D tentatively TRBD1 or TRBD2 (5 bases each). V lost 4 bases and J lost 5, with 18 bases in between. The germline CDR1 and CDR2 sequences are SGHNT and YYREEE (reference sequence). This CDR3 region has 16 residues. The DNA of the CDR3 is TGTGCCAGCAGCAAAGGGACGGAGCCGTTTACCGGGGAGCTGTTTTTT. This encodes CASSKGTEPFTGELFF.